One sample yielded the 5 T cell receptor beta chains listed below, sequenced in a study of cytomegalovirus exposure and HLA in healthy donors. Sequencing was performed with immunoSEQ multiplex PCR; in TCRdb, only in-frame clones are kept and a portion is missing. The table includes approximately 230,000 clones, about 88% detected once. Sequenced: PBMCs. Receptors originate from a man between 18 and 29 years old in good health and CMV-seropositive.

This clone was observed once. The V and J genes are TRBV5-1 and TRBJ2-1, with D maybe TRBD2 (5 bases). V gave up 4 bases and J gave up 2 bases, with 10 bases separating them. In germline, CDR1 is SGHRS, CDR2 YFSETQ. The CDR3 has 14 residues. The CDR3 region is CASSERTAYNEQFF. The CDR3 DNA sequence: TGCGCCAGCAGCGAGCGGACGGCCTACAATGAGCAGTTCTTC.

The chain employs TRBV25-1 and TRBJ2-5, with 10 bases lining up with TRBD1. The trim removed 1 base at V and 1 base at J, leaving 3 bases unmatched. CDR3 length equals 16 residues. Per germline, CDR1 MGHDK and CDR2 SYGVNS. In DNA form, the CDR3 reads TGTGCCAGCAGTGAATGGACAGGGGGGGTCCAAGAGACCCAGTACTTC. Translating it yields CASSEWTGGVQETQYF. Complete variable domain (other parts from reference TRBV25-1 and TRBJ2-5): EADIYQTPRYLVIGTGKKITLECSQTMGHDKMYWYQQDPGMELHLIHYSYGVNSTEKGDLSSESTVSRIRTEHFPLTLESARPSHTSQYLCASSEWTGGVQETQYFGPGTRLLVL.

V is TRBV2 and J is TRBJ1-4; no clear D. Germline lookup yields CDR1 SNHLY and CDR2 FYNNEI. V dropped 6 bases and J dropped 2 bases, with 16 bases sitting between them. The CDR3 has 16 amino acids. CDR3 sequence: CASRRSSGFTNEKLFF. CDR3 DNA sequence: TGTGCCAGCAGGAGATCTTCCGGTTTCACTAATGAAAAACTGTTTTTT.

This chain joins TRBV5-1 and TRBJ2-5, with 10 bases matching TRBD1. Germline CDR1 and CDR2: SGHRS and YFSETQ. V dropped 3 bases and J dropped 5; count of bases not matched to a gene: 7. The CDR3 covers 15 residues. The CDR3 DNA reads as TGCGCCAGCAGCTCTGACCTGGACAGGGGGGAGACCCAGTACTTC. Translating gives CASSSDLDRGETQYF. Full variable domain (rest looked up from reference TRBV5-1 and TRBJ2-5): KAGVTQTPRYLIKTRGQQVTLSCSPISGHRSVSWYQQTPGQGLQFLFEYFSETQRNKGNFPGRFSGRQFSNSRSEMNVSTLELGDSALYLCASSSDLDRGETQYFGPGTRLLVL.

The rearrangement joins TRBV2 to TRBJ2-7, with 7 bases fitting TRBD1. Germline CDR1 is SNHLY and CDR2 is FYNNEI. J was trimmed by 3 bases and V by 10 bases; bases with no gene match: 9. This CDR3 comprises 13 residues. In DNA, the CDR3 is TGTGCCACCACCGGGACAGACGTCTACGAGCAGTACTTC. Encoded protein: CATTGTDVYEQYF.